The entry that follows covers one T cell receptor beta chain sequence. What it recognizes is unknown. The data were taken from a study of cytomegalovirus exposure and HLA in healthy donors. Overall study findings and caveats: Of the V segments, some could not be distinguished, including TRBV6-2 and TRBV6-3, and were excluded. Trimming of TCR beta V- and J-genes showed a link, identified in a later analysis, to a missense DCLRE1C variant. Previous analysis showed most TCR beta V segments were productive about 87% or about 30% of the time.

With 60 Vbeta and 13 Jbeta primers, the PCR was carried out. The repertoire was sequenced with immunoSEQ multiplex PCR; TCRdb's copy has only in-frame clones and lacks some. The sample holds 200,000 to 250,000 clones, about 80% seen once. CDR3 length: 14 residues. Germline V gives CDR1 MNHNS, CDR2 SASEGT. V lost 4 bases, J lost 2 bases, and 1 base stayed unmatched. This TCR derives from a woman aged 40-49 years in good health and CMV-seronegative. This chain uses TRBV6-1 with TRBJ2-1; TRBD2 aligns across 8 bases. The sequencing input was PBMCs. DNA of the CDR3: TGTGCCAGCAGTGGGGGACTAGCCTACAATGAGCAGTTCTTC. This codes for CASSGGLAYNEQFF.